The present T cell receptor beta chain was sequenced within a study of glioma-infiltrating T cells. Overall study results and limits: Tissue and blood shared very few CDR3 sequences. Tissue-blood divergence was below expectation in non-neoplastic patients, above in gliomas.

This clonotype was detected only a few times. Its target is not known. TCR alpha and beta CDR3 regions were amplified from RNA using iRepertoire nested multiplex PCR. For one-step reverse transcription and amplification, 100-400 ng of tissue mRNA or PBMC total RNA was used. TCRdb processed the multiplex PCR reads anew with MiXCR; each CDR3 protein has one entry. This table holds 150,000 or so distinct CDR3 sequences, more than 35% found once. The clonotype comes from a human donor with low-grade glioma or glioblastoma, undergoing nonglioma brain surgery, or in good health (not recorded which). Sequenced input: glioma tissue, nonneoplastic brain tissue, or PBMCs (not recorded which).

The DNA for the CDR3 is TGTGCCAGCAGTAGGGACAGGGACGGGGTCGAGGGCTACACCTTC. Protein: CASSRDRDGVEGYTF. This chain connects TRBV6-1 to TRBJ1-2; 9 nucleotides align to TRBD1. This CDR3 spans 15 amino acids. With 5 bases clipped from V and 8 bases from J, the junction kept 12 bases outside the gene matches. The germline CDR1 and CDR2 sequences are MNHNS and SASEGT.